This passage covers 30 T cell receptor beta chains from one sample sequenced in a study of T-cell memory formation after mild COVID-19. TCRdb recomputed calls from the 5' RACE reads with MiXCR, one row per CDR3 protein. The table has 540,000 or so distinct CDR3 sequences, roughly 22% seen once. Sequencing input: PBMCs or a T cell subset sorted from them (not recorded which). The receptors here all came from an adult woman who had mild COVID-19 (a few samples of this study predate the infection). Cell type and time point are not known.

This clonotype was counted between two and nine times. The chain combines TRBV7-9 with TRBJ2-7; possibly TRBD2 for D (5 bases). From germline, CDR1 is SEHNR and CDR2 FQNEAQ (reference sequence). V was pared by 5 bases and J by 0 bases, with 20 bases between. The length of the CDR3 is 17 residues. The CDR3 DNA reads as TGTGCCAGCAGCGCCTTGGGTTGGGAGTGGTGCTCCTACGAGCAGTACTTC. Encoded protein: CASSALGWEWCSYEQYF.

The table lists this clonotype with a few counts. This chain joins TRBV28 and TRBJ2-7; a possible D gene is TRBD1 (5 bases). Germline V lookup: CDR1 MDHEN, CDR2 SYDVKM. The CDR3 extends over 12 amino acids. Trimming left V 5 bases short and J 12 bases short, with 17 bases between. This CDR3 is CASSLSAGQTYF. In DNA form, the CDR3 reads TGTGCCAGCAGTCTCTCCGCAGGGCAAACGTACTTC.

This clonotype was seen a few times. The chain couples TRBV5-1 to TRBJ2-5; D could derive from TRBD1 or TRBD2 (5 bases each). This CDR3 has 15 amino acids. The germline gives CDR1 SGHRS, CDR2 YFSETQ. V lost 0 bases and J 0 bases, leaving 9 bases between the germline ends. For the CDR3, the DNA is TGCGCCAGCAGCTTGGTCCCGGGGCACCAAGAGACCCAGTACTTC. Encoded protein: CASSLVPGHQETQYF.

The chain uses TRBV11-2 and TRBJ2-3; TRBD2 agrees at 8 bases. J lost 1 base, V lost 1 base, and 7 bases had no gene match. The germline V gene encodes CDR1 SGHAT and CDR2 FQNNGV. CDR3 length: 17 amino acids. CDR3 bases: TGTGCCAGCAGCTTAGGGTTCCGGGGGGGGCGCACAGATACGCAGTATTTT. This translates into CASSLGFRGGRTDTQYF.

The chain carries TRBV29-1 and TRBJ2-7; TRBD1 matches 9 bases. Germline loops: CDR1 SQVTM, CDR2 ANQGSEA. V gave up 4 bases and J gave up 0 bases; unmatched junction bases: 4. This CDR3 contains 14 residues. This CDR3 reads CSVVTGGHSYEQYF. CDR3 bases: TGCAGCGTTGTGACAGGGGGTCACTCCTACGAGCAGTACTTC.

This clonotype was detected a few times. The V gene is TRBV19, the J gene TRBJ2-2; 14 bases are a match to TRBD2. The CDR3 has 14 amino acids. Trimming removed 6 bases from V and 9 bases from J; junction bases left unmatched: 3. From germline, CDR1 is LNHDA and CDR2 SQIVND (reference sequence). In DNA form, the CDR3 reads TGTGCCAGTAGGACTAGCGGGAGGGCCAGGGAGCTGTTTTTT. Translation gives CASRTSGRARELFF.

The chain combines TRBV7-3 with TRBJ1-1; no definite D call. This CDR3 has 15 residues. The germline gives CDR1 SGHTA, CDR2 FQGTGA. Trimming removed 5 bases from V and 6 bases from J, with 19 bases in between. DNA for the CDR3: TGTGCCAGCAGCAGAACCCTCGGGTTAGGATCTGAAGCTTTCTTT. This gives the protein CASSRTLGLGSEAFF.

The V gene is TRBV7-2, the J gene TRBJ2-3; 8 bases align to TRBD2. The CDR3 runs 16 residues. Germline V gene data show CDR1 as SGHTA and CDR2 as FQGNSA. After removal of 5 bases from V and 0 bases from J, the junction contained 7 bases not matched to a gene. In DNA, the CDR3 is TGTGCCAGCAGCCATCGTAGCGGGACTAGCACAGATACGCAGTATTTT. This codes for CASSHRSGTSTDTQYF.

This clonotype showed up just a few times. J is TRBJ2-1 and V is TRBV14; 7 positions match TRBD1. This CDR3 is 13 amino acids long. Germline CDR1 reads SGHDN; CDR2 reads FVKESK. V dropped 4 bases and J dropped 4; count of bases not matched to a gene: 1. The CDR3 bases are TGTGCCAGCAGCCGACAGGGTTACAATGAGCAGTTCTTC. Its translation: CASSRQGYNEQFF.

This clonotype appeared a few times. The chain combines TRBV12-3 or TRBV12-4 with TRBJ2-3, with unresolved D. The ends were cut back, 1 base at V and 2 bases at J, with 7 bases in the middle. The CDR3 length is 14 residues. The CDR3 region has the DNA TGTGCCAGCAGTTTAGGGGTGCCCACAGATACGCAGTATTTT. Translation: CASSLGVPTDTQYF.

The gene calls are TRBV4-3 and TRBJ2-7, with a tentative D call TRBD2 (6 bases). Germline V lookup: CDR1 LGHNA, CDR2 YSLEER. The CDR3 length is 14 residues. Trimming stripped 4 bases from V and 5 bases from J, with 15 bases between. CDR3: CASSRSSASDEQYF. In DNA, the CDR3 is TGCGCCAGCAGCCGGAGTAGCGCTAGCGACGAGCAGTACTTC.

V usage is TRBV25-1 and J usage is TRBJ1-3; D call uncertain. The germline V gene has CDR1 MGHDK and CDR2 SYGVNS. There are 13 residues in the CDR3. Trimming removed 5 bases from V and 4 bases from J, with 9 bases in between. CDR3 in amino acids: CASSPAGGNTIYF. Here the CDR3 DNA reads TGTGCCAGCAGTCCGGCGGGGGGAAACACCATATATTTT.

The chain carries TRBV5-1 and TRBJ1-3, with TRBD1 matching over 7 bases. The CDR3 covers 21 residues. Germline CDR1 and CDR2: SGHRS and YFSETQ. V dropped 2 bases and J dropped 2; count of bases not matched to a gene: 22. CDR3 loop: CASSFNSGRDSYRTTGNTIYF. The CDR3 region has the DNA TGCGCCAGCAGCTTTAATAGTGGTCGGGACAGCTACCGAACAACTGGAAACACCATATATTTT.

The genes are TRBV10-2 and TRBJ2-5; TRBD1 aligns across 7 bases. The ends lost 1 base at V and 2 bases at J; junction bases unmatched: 13. Germline V gene sequence: CDR1 WSHSY, CDR2 SAAADI. The CDR3 totals 18 residues. The DNA of the CDR3 is TGCGCCAGCAGTGAGTTCCCTTCTGAAGCCAGGGGGCAAGAGACCCAGTACTTC. It specifies CASSEFPSEARGQETQYF.

J is TRBJ2-2 and V is TRBV7-2; TRBD1 is a possible D gene (7 bases). Germline CDR1 SGHTA, CDR2 FQGNSA. Deletions cut 5 bases from V and 3 bases from J, with 13 bases between. This CDR3 is built from 15 residues. In nucleotides, the CDR3 is TGTGCCAGCAGCCATCCAGGGGGGTACACCGGGGAGCTGTTTTTT. This encodes CASSHPGGYTGELFF.

Here the CDR3 DNA reads TGTGCCAGCAGCTCAGGGTTAGGGTATCCCTACAATGAGCAGTTCTTC. Encoded protein: CASSSGLGYPYNEQFF. This chain links TRBV11-2 with TRBJ2-1, with D possibly matching TRBD1 (5 bases). Looked up from germline, CDR1 is SGHAT and CDR2 is FQNNGV. Trimming removed 4 bases from V and 2 bases from J, with 15 bases in between. The CDR3 loop spans 16 amino acids. The full variable domain, in which reference TRBV11-2 and TRBJ2-1 provide the parts outside the CDR3, is EAGVAQSPRYKIIEKRQSVAFWCNPISGHATLYWYQQILGQGPKLLIQFQNNGVVDDSQLPKDRFSAERLKGVDSTLKIQPAKLEDSAVYLCASSSGLGYPYNEQFFGPGTRLTVL.

The J gene is TRBJ2-2, the V gene TRBV12-3 or TRBV12-4; unclear D gene. CDR3 length: 12 residues. V lost 8 bases and J 4 bases, leaving 8 bases between the germline ends. CDR3 amino acids: CASGIGTGELFF. The CDR3 coding sequence is TGTGCCAGCGGGATTGGCACCGGGGAGCTGTTTTTT.

The sample holds a few counts of this clonotype. The rearrangement uses TRBV3-1 and TRBJ2-7; 9 bases are a match to TRBD2. The CDR3 is 16 residues long. Unmatched junction bases numbered 12, after V lost 2 bases and J lost 7 bases. CDR1 is LGHDT, CDR2 YNNKEL, per germline (reference sequence). The CDR3 DNA reads as TGTGCCAGCAGCCAACCAATGGCGGGAGGGCCGGGAGAGCAGTACTTC. Protein: CASSQPMAGGPGEQYF.

The rearrangement links TRBV20-1 to TRBJ2-3; 12 nucleotides align to TRBD2. CDR1 is DFQATT, CDR2 SNEGSKA, per germline (reference sequence). The junction had 11 bases not matched to a gene; V was cut back by 7 bases and J by 3 bases. There are 16 residues in the CDR3. The CDR3 here is CSVVPSLAGGTDTQYF. CDR3 sequence (DNA): TGCAGTGTCGTCCCTTCACTAGCGGGGGGAACAGATACGCAGTATTTT.

This clonotype was observed many times. The chain links TRBV5-5 to TRBJ2-6, with D unresolved. The CDR3 is 17 residues long. Germline CDR1 SGHKS, CDR2 YYEKEE (reference sequence). V was pared by 0 bases and J by 0 bases, with 10 bases between. The CDR3 loop reads CASSLVPESSGANVLTF. The DNA of the CDR3 is TGTGCCAGCAGCTTGGTTCCCGAGAGCTCTGGGGCCAACGTCCTGACTTTC.

This clonotype was seen only once. The chain combines TRBV6-2 or TRBV6-3 with TRBJ2-7, with 10 nucleotides matching TRBD2. V was pared by 4 bases and J by 4 bases, with 7 bases of the junction left unmatched. The CDR3 length is 15 residues. Per germline, CDR1 MNHEY and CDR2 SVGEGT. The CDR3 is CASSSGGSGRYEQYF. The CDR3 DNA reads TGTGCCAGCAGTTCCGGCGGTAGCGGGAGGTACGAGCAGTACTTC.

The chain is built from TRBV29-1 and TRBJ2-5; a possible D gene is TRBD1 (5 bases). Between the trimmed V and J ends, which lost 4 bases and 4 bases, there was a span of 10 bases. The CDR3 length is 12 residues. Germline V CDR1 and CDR2: SQVTM, ANQGSEA. CDR3 DNA: TGCAGCGTTGTGGTCGACAGAGAGACCCAGTACTTC. Translation: CSVVVDRETQYF.

The rearrangement joins TRBV12-3 or TRBV12-4 to TRBJ1-2; TRBD1 agrees at 7 bases. The V gene end was trimmed by 0 bases and the J gene end by 3 bases; junction bases not matched to a gene: 7. The CDR3 extends over 16 amino acids. CDR3 loop: CASSLAAYRGYYGYTF. CDR3 nucleotide sequence: TGTGCCAGCAGTTTAGCCGCCTACAGGGGCTACTATGGCTACACCTTC.

This clonotype was detected only a few times. The V call is TRBV7-6, the J call TRBJ2-1, with D perhaps assigned TRBD1 or TRBD2 (7 bases each). The CDR3 has 17 amino acids. V was trimmed by 4 bases and J by 5 bases, leaving 21 bases between them. The germline gives CDR1 SGHVS, CDR2 FNYEAQ. The CDR3 DNA follows: TGTGCCAGCAGCTCCCCGCCGGGGGGACAGTCCCACAATGAGCAGTTCTTC. Protein product: CASSSPPGGQSHNEQFF.

This clonotype was detected a few times. The chain links TRBV4-1 to TRBJ1-1; D call uncertain. CDR1 and CDR2 from the germline V gene are MGHRA and YSYEKL. The CDR3 is 14 amino acids. Trimming took 1 base from V and 1 from J, leaving 7 bases between them. The CDR3 DNA follows: TGCGCCAGCAGCCAAGTGACGAGGAACACTGAAGCTTTCTTT. This gives the protein CASSQVTRNTEAFF.

This clonotype was counted between two and nine times. The genes are TRBV7-2 and TRBJ1-2; D not resolved. Germline CDR1 reads SGHTA; CDR2 reads FQGNSA. The CDR3 is 15 amino acids. V gave up 5 bases and J gave up 4 bases, with 17 bases separating them. This CDR3 is CASSPDLNGGYGYTF. The CDR3 DNA sequence: TGTGCCAGCAGCCCGGACCTTAACGGTGGCTATGGCTACACCTTC.

This chain connects TRBV12-3 or TRBV12-4 to TRBJ2-4, with 10 bases fitting TRBD2. This CDR3 comprises 17 residues. The V segment lost 6 bases and the J segment 0 bases; nucleotides outside the gene matches: 8. The DNA for the CDR3 is TGTGCCAGCAGCGGACTAGCGGAAAGATTAGCCAAAAACATTCAGTACTTC. This sequence encodes CASSGLAERLAKNIQYF.

There are a few counts of this clonotype. CDR3 coding DNA: TGTGCCAGCAGCCCGGAGAGGGGACTTCAAGAGACCCAGTACTTC. Protein sequence: CASSPERGLQETQYF. V and J are TRBV7-9 and TRBJ2-5; D may be TRBD2 (6 bases). The germline V and J ends were trimmed by 5 bases and 2 bases, with 15 bases remaining between them. CDR3 length: 15 amino acids. Germline V gene lookup returns CDR1 SEHNR and CDR2 FQNEAQ (reference sequence).

The gene calls are TRBV11-2 and TRBJ2-3; D unclear. The CDR3 spans 15 residues. V lost 6 bases, J lost 2 bases, and 15 bases lay in between. In germline, CDR1 is SGHAT, CDR2 FQNNGV. The chain's CDR3 is CASRPYGQNTDTQYF. The CDR3 coding sequence is TGTGCCAGCAGGCCCTACGGCCAAAACACAGATACGCAGTATTTT.

The table lists this clonotype with a few counts. The chain employs TRBV5-5 and TRBJ2-7, with D uncertain. Trimming pared 4 bases from V and 6 bases from J, leaving 14 bases between. Germline V lookup: CDR1 SGHKS, CDR2 YYEKEE (reference sequence). CDR3 length: 13 amino acids. The CDR3 loop is CASSAAKGAEQYF. In DNA, the CDR3 is TGTGCCAGCAGCGCAGCGAAAGGTGCCGAGCAGTACTTC.